The rows below give T cell receptor beta chains drawn from one sample of a study of shared clonotypes between healthy human individuals. Using immunoSEQ multiplex PCR, the repertoire was profiled, and TCRdb retains in-frame clones only, with some absent. This table has 640,000 or so clones, approximately 75% appearing once. The sample comprised memory CD4+ T cells sorted from blood. Every receptor here comes from a woman in her 30s in good health. CDR3s include the opening cysteine and the closing phenylalanine or tryptophan. The D gene is left open where the match is weak. The size field is filled for only some rows; it gives once, few, many or a size class.

clone_size: once
d_call: .
j_call: TRBJ2-1
v_call: TRBV5-1
cdr3_aa: CASSLGEAWDEQFF
cdr3_nt: TGCGCCAGCAGCTTGGGGGAGGCGTGGGATGAGCAGTTCTTC

clone_size: .
d_call: TRBD1
j_call: TRBJ1-1
v_call: TRBV4-1
cdr3_aa: CASSPTGLQGSTEAFF
cdr3_nt: TGCGCCAGCAGCCCCACGGGCCTACAGGGGAGCACTGAAGCTTTCTTT

clone_size: few
d_call: .
j_call: TRBJ2-2
v_call: TRBV5-1
cdr3_aa: CASMVGTNTGELFF
cdr3_nt: TGCGCCAGCATGGTGGGGACGAACACCGGGGAGCTGTTTTTT

clone_size: .
d_call: TRBD1
j_call: TRBJ2-1
v_call: TRBV6-4
cdr3_aa: CASSTDRVAEQFF
cdr3_nt: TGTGCCAGCAGCACCGACAGGGTCGCTGAGCAGTTCTTC

clone_size: .
d_call: .
j_call: TRBJ1-4
v_call: TRBV5-4
cdr3_aa: CASSRGAGVGEKLFF
cdr3_nt: TGTGCCAGCAGCCGGGGAGCGGGGGTCGGGGAAAAACTGTTTTTT

clone_size: .
d_call: .
j_call: TRBJ2-1
v_call: TRBV2
cdr3_aa: CASSVAGHRVEQFF
cdr3_nt: TGTGCCAGCAGTGTGGCAGGGCATCGGGTGGAGCAGTTCTTC

clone_size: .
d_call: TRBD2
j_call: TRBJ2-1
v_call: TRBV2
cdr3_aa: CATRLAGVNEQFF
cdr3_nt: TGTGCCACTAGACTAGCGGGAGTTAATGAGCAGTTCTTC

clone_size: .
d_call: .
j_call: TRBJ2-1
v_call: TRBV9
cdr3_aa: CASSAHGGNEQFF
cdr3_nt: TGTGCCAGCAGCGCTCATGGGGGGAATGAGCAGTTCTTC

clone_size: .
d_call: .
j_call: TRBJ1-1
v_call: TRBV18
cdr3_aa: CASSSNRENTEAFF
cdr3_nt: TGTGCCAGCTCATCCAACAGGGAGAACACTGAAGCTTTCTTT

clone_size: .
d_call: .
j_call: TRBJ2-5
v_call: TRBV7-3
cdr3_aa: CASSLAGWGETQYF
cdr3_nt: TGTGCCAGCAGCTTAGCGGGATGGGGAGAGACCCAGTACTTC

clone_size: .
d_call: .
j_call: TRBJ2-1
v_call: TRBV27
cdr3_aa: CASRPGAHNEQFF
cdr3_nt: TGTGCCAGCAGACCGGGAGCCCACAATGAGCAGTTCTTC

clone_size: few
d_call: TRBD2
j_call: TRBJ2-7
v_call: TRBV19
cdr3_aa: CASRGLAGETGYEQYF
cdr3_nt: TGTGCCAGTAGGGGACTAGCGGGAGAAACGGGCTACGAGCAGTACTTC

clone_size: few
d_call: TRBD2
j_call: TRBJ2-1
v_call: TRBV5-1
cdr3_aa: CASSASGDYNEQFF
cdr3_nt: TGCGCCAGCAGCGCTAGCGGGGATTACAATGAGCAGTTCTTC

clone_size: .
d_call: .
j_call: TRBJ1-5
v_call: TRBV29-1
cdr3_aa: CSVHFRGPDYF
cdr3_nt: TGCAGCGTCCACTTCCGGGGGCCAGATTATTTT

clone_size: .
d_call: .
j_call: TRBJ2-5
v_call: TRBV2
cdr3_aa: CATQTGRVETQYF
cdr3_nt: TGTGCCACCCAGACTGGAAGGGTAGAGACCCAGTACTTC

clone_size: once
d_call: .
j_call: TRBJ2-3
v_call: TRBV5-1
cdr3_aa: CASSDSGASTDTQYF
cdr3_nt: TGCGCCAGCAGCGATTCAGGGGCGTCCACAGATACGCAGTATTTT

clone_size: .
d_call: .
j_call: TRBJ2-5
v_call: TRBV29-1
cdr3_aa: CSVEPRGEAQYF
cdr3_nt: TGCAGCGTTGAACCTAGAGGGGAGGCCCAGTACTTC

clone_size: .
d_call: TRBD2
j_call: TRBJ2-3
v_call: TRBV10-3
cdr3_aa: CATIHSGSTDTQYF
cdr3_nt: TGTGCCACCATACATAGCGGGAGTACAGATACGCAGTATTTT

clone_size: .
d_call: .
j_call: TRBJ1-1
v_call: TRBV6-4
cdr3_aa: CASRAGMGTEAFF
cdr3_nt: TGTGCCAGCAGAGCAGGGATGGGCACTGAAGCTTTCTTT

clone_size: .
d_call: TRBD1
j_call: TRBJ2-1
v_call: TRBV11-2
cdr3_aa: CASSADRGHYNEQFF
cdr3_nt: TGTGCCAGCAGCGCCGACAGGGGGCATTACAATGAGCAGTTCTTC

clone_size: .
d_call: .
j_call: TRBJ2-7
v_call: TRBV11-2
cdr3_aa: CASSLSLSRVSYEQYF
cdr3_nt: TGTGCCAGCAGCTTGTCCCTCTCGAGAGTCTCCTACGAGCAGTACTTC

clone_size: .
d_call: .
j_call: TRBJ1-3
v_call: TRBV27
cdr3_aa: CASSLGWGTSGNTIYF
cdr3_nt: TGTGCCAGCAGTTTAGGTTGGGGGACCTCTGGAAACACCATATATTTT

clone_size: few
d_call: .
j_call: TRBJ1-2
v_call: TRBV10-3
cdr3_aa: CAISEPQGSAQANYGYTF
cdr3_nt: TGTGCCATCAGTGAGCCGCAGGGGTCCGCTCAGGCTAACTATGGCTACACCTTC

clone_size: few
d_call: TRBD1
j_call: TRBJ2-3
v_call: TRBV4-2
cdr3_aa: CASSLRLGQAADTQYF
cdr3_nt: TGTGCCAGCAGCCTCCGGCTGGGACAGGCCGCAGATACGCAGTATTTT

clone_size: .
d_call: .
j_call: TRBJ1-2
v_call: TRBV27
cdr3_aa: CASRPDRVNYGYTF
cdr3_nt: TGTGCCAGCAGGCCGGACCGGGTTAACTATGGCTACACCTTC

clone_size: .
d_call: TRBD2
j_call: TRBJ2-1
v_call: TRBV15
cdr3_aa: CATSRPPGLAGNEQFF
cdr3_nt: TGTGCCACCAGCAGACCCCCGGGACTAGCGGGAAACGAGCAGTTCTTC

clone_size: .
d_call: TRBD1
j_call: TRBJ1-1
v_call: TRBV2
cdr3_aa: CASRTVRQGVDTEAFF
cdr3_nt: TGTGCCAGCAGAACGGTTAGACAGGGGGTGGACACTGAAGCTTTCTTT

clone_size: once
d_call: .
j_call: TRBJ2-2
v_call: TRBV5-1
cdr3_aa: CASRGGGLTGELFF
cdr3_nt: TGCGCCAGCAGAGGAGGGGGCCTAACCGGGGAGCTGTTTTTT

clone_size: .
d_call: .
j_call: TRBJ1-5
v_call: TRBV7-6
cdr3_aa: CASSRDIGQPQHF
cdr3_nt: TGTGCCAGCAGCCGGGACATCGGTCAGCCCCAGCATTTT

clone_size: .
d_call: TRBD1
j_call: TRBJ1-1
v_call: TRBV19
cdr3_aa: CASSGSGQAGTEAFF
cdr3_nt: TGTGCCAGTAGTGGATCGGGACAGGCCGGCACTGAAGCTTTCTTT

clone_size: .
d_call: TRBD2
j_call: TRBJ2-3
v_call: TRBV28
cdr3_aa: CASSRLAGEPDTQYF
cdr3_nt: TGTGCCAGCAGTCGACTAGCGGGAGAGCCAGATACGCAGTATTTT